This TCR beta chain stems from a study of blood T cell repertoires in COVID-19. In the study overall: Samples came from the United States, Italy and Spain, spanning acute and convalescent COVID-19. The cDNA or gDNA used as material had been derived from T cells, B-cell-depleted T cells, or PBMCs.

Per the study methods: The assay estimated nucleated cells by amplifying reference gene primers. Sequencing used immunoSEQ multiplex PCR; TCRdb keeps in-frame clones, though not all of them. V, J and clone size reflect that table, while D and trimming were determined from the DNA. Counted here are more than 95,000 clones, approximately 81% occurring once; the ten biggest clones make up more than 5%. This CDR3 is built from 14 residues. Trimming left V 0 bases short and J 7 bases short, with 12 bases between. Germline-derived CDR1 and CDR2 are LGHDT and YNNKEL (reference sequence). The V and J genes are TRBV3-1 (or the pseudogene TRBV3-2) and TRBJ1-2, with D maybe TRBD1 (5 bases). Material for sequencing was peripheral blood. This receptor was identified in a man aged 55 to 70 with acute or convalescent COVID-19. As DNA, the CDR3 is TGTGCCAGCAGCCAAGATAACTCGGGACTTGGCTACACCTTC. Amino acids: CASSQDNSGLGYTF.